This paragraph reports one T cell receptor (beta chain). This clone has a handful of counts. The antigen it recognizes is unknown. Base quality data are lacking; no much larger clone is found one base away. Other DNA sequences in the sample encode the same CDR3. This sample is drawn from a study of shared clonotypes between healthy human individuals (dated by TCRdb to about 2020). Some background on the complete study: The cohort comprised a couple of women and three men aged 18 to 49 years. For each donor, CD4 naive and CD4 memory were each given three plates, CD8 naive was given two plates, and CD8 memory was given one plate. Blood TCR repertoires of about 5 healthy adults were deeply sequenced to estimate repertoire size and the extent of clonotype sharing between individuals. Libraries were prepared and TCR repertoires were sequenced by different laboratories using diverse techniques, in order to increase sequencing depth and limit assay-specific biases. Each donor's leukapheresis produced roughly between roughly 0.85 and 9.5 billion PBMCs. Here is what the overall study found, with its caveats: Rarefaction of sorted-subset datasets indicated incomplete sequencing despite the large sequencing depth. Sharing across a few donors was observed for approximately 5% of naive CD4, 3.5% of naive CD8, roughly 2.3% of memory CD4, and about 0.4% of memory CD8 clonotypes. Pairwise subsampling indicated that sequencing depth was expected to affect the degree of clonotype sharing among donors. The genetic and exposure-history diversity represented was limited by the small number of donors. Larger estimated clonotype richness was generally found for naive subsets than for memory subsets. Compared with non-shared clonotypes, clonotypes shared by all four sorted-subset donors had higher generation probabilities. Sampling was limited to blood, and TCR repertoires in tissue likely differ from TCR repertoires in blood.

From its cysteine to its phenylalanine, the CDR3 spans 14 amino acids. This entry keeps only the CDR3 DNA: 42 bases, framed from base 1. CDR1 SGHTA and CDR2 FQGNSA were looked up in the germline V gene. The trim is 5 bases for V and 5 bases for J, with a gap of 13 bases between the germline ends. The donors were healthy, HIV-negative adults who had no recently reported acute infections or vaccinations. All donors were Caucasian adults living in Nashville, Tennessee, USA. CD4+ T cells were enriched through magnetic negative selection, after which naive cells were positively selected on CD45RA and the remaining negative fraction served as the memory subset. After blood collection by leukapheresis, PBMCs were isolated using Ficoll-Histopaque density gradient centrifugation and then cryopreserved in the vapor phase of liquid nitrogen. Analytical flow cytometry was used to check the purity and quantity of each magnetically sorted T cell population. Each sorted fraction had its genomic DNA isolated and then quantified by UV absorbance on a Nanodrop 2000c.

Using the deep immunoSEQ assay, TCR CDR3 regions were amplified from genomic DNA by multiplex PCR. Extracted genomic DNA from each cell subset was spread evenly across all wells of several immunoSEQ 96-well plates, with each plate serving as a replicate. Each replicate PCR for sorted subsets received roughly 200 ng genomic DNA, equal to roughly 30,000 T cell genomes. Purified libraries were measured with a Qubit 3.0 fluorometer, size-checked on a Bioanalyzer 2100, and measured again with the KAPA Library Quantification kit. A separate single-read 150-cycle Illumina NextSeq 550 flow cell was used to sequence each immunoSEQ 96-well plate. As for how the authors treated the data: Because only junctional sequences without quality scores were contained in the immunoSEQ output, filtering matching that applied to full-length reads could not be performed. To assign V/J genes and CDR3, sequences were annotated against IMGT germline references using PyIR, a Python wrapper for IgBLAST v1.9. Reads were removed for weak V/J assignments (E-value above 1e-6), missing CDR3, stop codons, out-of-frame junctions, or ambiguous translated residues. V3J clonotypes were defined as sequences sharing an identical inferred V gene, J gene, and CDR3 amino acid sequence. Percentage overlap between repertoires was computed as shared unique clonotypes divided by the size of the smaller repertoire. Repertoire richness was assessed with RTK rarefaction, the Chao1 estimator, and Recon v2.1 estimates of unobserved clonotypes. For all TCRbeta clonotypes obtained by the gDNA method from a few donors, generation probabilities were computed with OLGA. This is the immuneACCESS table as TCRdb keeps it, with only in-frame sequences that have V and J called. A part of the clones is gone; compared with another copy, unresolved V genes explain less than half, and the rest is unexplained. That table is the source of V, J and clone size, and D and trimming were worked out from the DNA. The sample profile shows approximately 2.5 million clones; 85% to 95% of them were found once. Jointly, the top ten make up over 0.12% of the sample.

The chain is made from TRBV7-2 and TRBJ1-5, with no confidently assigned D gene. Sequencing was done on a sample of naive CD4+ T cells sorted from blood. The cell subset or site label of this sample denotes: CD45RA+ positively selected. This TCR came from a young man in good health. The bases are TGTGCCAGCAGCCTAATAAGCGGAGATCAGCCCCAGCATTTT. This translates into CASSLISGDQPQHF.